The rows below give T cell receptor beta chains drawn from one sample of a study of blood T cells in healthy people across ages. TCRdb processed the 5' RACE reads anew with MiXCR; each CDR3 protein has one entry. The data contain about 1.4 million distinct CDR3 sequences, almost 60% of them singletons. Material: blood. Every receptor here comes from a man younger than 30 in good health. Each CDR3 is given with its conserved first and last residue. Each record gives: D gene, V gene, clone size, J gene, CDR3 DNA, CDR3 protein. The D gene is left open where the match is weak. Size values are once, few and many counts, or a class for expanded clones, and some rows have none.

TRBD2,TRBV20-1,many,TRBJ2-1,TGCAGTGCCAATAGGTTGGCGGGGGGAGAGCAGTTCTTC,CSANRLAGGEQFF
TRBD1,TRBV12-3/TRBV12-4,-,TRBJ2-1,TGTGCCAGCAGTCCTCCGGGACAGGGGTGGAATGAGCAGTTCTTC,CASSPPGQGWNEQFF
-,TRBV12-3/TRBV12-4,-,TRBJ2-1,TGTGCCAGCAGTTTGACTAGGAGGGAGCAGTTCTTC,CASSLTRREQFF
TRBD2,TRBV20-1,few,TRBJ2-1,TGCAGTGCTAGAGATATTGGCGGGACTAGCTCCCATGAGCAGTTCTTC,CSARDIGGTSSHEQFF
-,TRBV5-1,-,TRBJ1-2,TGCGCCAGCAGCGTCGGGCAGGGTGTAAACTATGGCTACACCTTC,CASSVGQGVNYGYTF
-,TRBV20-1,-,TRBJ1-2,TGCAGTGCTAGAGAAAGGGACGGTTCTAACTATGGCTACACCTTC,CSARERDGSNYGYTF
TRBD1,TRBV2,-,TRBJ2-5,TGTGCCAGCAACCCGGGACAGGGGATGGCCCAGTACTTC,CASNPGQGMAQYF
TRBD1,TRBV5-6,-,TRBJ2-1,TGTGCCAGCAGCAAACTAACACAGGGGGGTGAGCAGTTCTTC,CASSKLTQGGEQFF
TRBD2,TRBV5-1,once,TRBJ2-1,TGCGCCAGCAGCTTGGAAGCGGGGCCGTACAATGAGCAGTTCTTC,CASSLEAGPYNEQFF
-,TRBV6-6,-,TRBJ2-1,TGTGCCGGCAGTTACAGTCCAGGGCTCTCCTACAATGAGCAGTTCTTC,CAGSYSPGLSYNEQFF
-,TRBV6-2/TRBV6-3,-,TRBJ1-1,TGTGCCAGCAGTTACTGGGTTTACACTGAAGCTTTCTTT,CASSYWVYTEAFF
-,TRBV4-3,-,TRBJ2-7,TGCGCCAGCAGCCAAGACAGGGGCTACTCCTACGAGCAGTACTTC,CASSQDRGYSYEQYF
-,TRBV30,-,TRBJ2-7,TGTGCCTGGAGACCTACGGCAGTCGAGCAGTACTTC,CAWRPTAVEQYF
TRBD2,TRBV2,-,TRBJ2-3,TGTGCCAGCAGTCACCGAGCGGGGACGGGAGATACGCAGTATTTT,CASSHRAGTGDTQYF
-,TRBV25-1,-,TRBJ2-1,TGTGCCAGCAGTGAGGGCACAGGGCTGCAGCATGAGCAGTTCTTC,CASSEGTGLQHEQFF
-,TRBV28,once,TRBJ1-2,TGTGCCAGCAGTCAAGTGGGCCCATCCCGCTATGGCTACACCTTC,CASSQVGPSRYGYTF
TRBD1,TRBV18,-,TRBJ2-7,TGTGCCAGCTCACCTACAATGGACAGGGGGCTTCTCGAGCAGTACTTC,CASSPTMDRGLLEQYF
-,TRBV7-9,-,TRBJ2-5,TGTGCCAGCAGCGTACAGCAAAGGGAGGCGGAGACCCAGTACTTC,CASSVQQREAETQYF
-,TRBV5-1,few,TRBJ1-1,TGCGCCAGCCGCGACCCGAACACTGAAGCTTTCTTT,CASRDPNTEAFF
TRBD1,TRBV27,once,TRBJ2-1,TGTGCCAGCAGTTCAGCCGGGACAGGCCTCAATGAGCAGTTCTTC,CASSSAGTGLNEQFF
TRBD2,TRBV11-2,-,TRBJ2-3,TGTGCCAGCAGCTTTAGCGGGAGCGGGGATACGCAGTATTTT,CASSFSGSGDTQYF
TRBD2,TRBV2,-,TRBJ2-3,TGTGCCAGCACCCTACAGGAGACCCCGGGAGGGCGCACAGATACGCAGTATTTT,CASTLQETPGGRTDTQYF
TRBD1,TRBV7-6,-,TRBJ2-3,TGTGCCAGCAGCTTGGCCTTGGGACAGGGCGCAGATACGCAGTATTTT,CASSLALGQGADTQYF
-,TRBV15,-,TRBJ1-2,TGTGCCACCAGCAACCGGGAACAAGTTTCGGGCTACACCTTC,CATSNREQVSGYTF
TRBD2,TRBV5-1,-,TRBJ2-3,TGCGCCAGCAGCTTGGGACTAGCGGGGCAAGATACGCAGTATTTT,CASSLGLAGQDTQYF